This TCR beta chain was retrieved from a study of early T cells in non-severe SARS-CoV-2 infection. Turning to the study itself: It was bulk RNA from unsorted whole blood that was sequenced, and the chains were unpaired.

TCRdb ran MiXCR on the 5' RACE reads and lists one entry per CDR3 protein. The sample lists about 77,000 distinct CDR3 sequences; over 8.5% were seen once. This clonotype came up many times. The germline gives CDR1 LNHDA, CDR2 SQIVND (reference sequence). The ends were cut back, 5 bases at V and 5 bases at J, with 15 bases in the middle. This CDR3 contains 14 residues. The receptor was derived from an adult who was a healthcare worker with PCR-confirmed SARS-CoV-2 infection or an uninfected control (not recorded which). The chain links TRBV19 to TRBJ1-1, with no clear D. Input material: whole blood. The CDR3 DNA sequence: TGTGCCAGTAGTTTGAACCTCCGGGGAACTGAAGCTTTCTTT. Translation gives CASSLNLRGTEAFF.